The clone carrying this TCR beta chain came up many times. These data belong to a study of T cells after yellow fever vaccination. MiXCR, applied by TCRdb to the 5' RACE reads, yields one record per CDR3 protein. The sample contains about 300,000 distinct CDR3 sequences, around 6.8% of which appear only once. The CDR3 is made up of 14 amino acids. Germline CDR1 is SGHDT and CDR2 is YYEEEE. V gave up 1 base and J gave up 4 bases, with 11 bases separating them. The J gene is TRBJ2-5, the V gene TRBV5-6; D is perhaps TRBD1 or TRBD2 (6 bases each). Sequenced material: PBMCs, taken roughly 45 days after the first yellow fever vaccination. This clonotype was sampled from a man between 18 and 35 years old who received the YFV17D yellow fever vaccine. The CDR3 coding sequence is TGTGCCAGCAGCTTGCGGGGGCGTTCAGAGACCCAGTACTTC. Its translation is CASSLRGRSETQYF.